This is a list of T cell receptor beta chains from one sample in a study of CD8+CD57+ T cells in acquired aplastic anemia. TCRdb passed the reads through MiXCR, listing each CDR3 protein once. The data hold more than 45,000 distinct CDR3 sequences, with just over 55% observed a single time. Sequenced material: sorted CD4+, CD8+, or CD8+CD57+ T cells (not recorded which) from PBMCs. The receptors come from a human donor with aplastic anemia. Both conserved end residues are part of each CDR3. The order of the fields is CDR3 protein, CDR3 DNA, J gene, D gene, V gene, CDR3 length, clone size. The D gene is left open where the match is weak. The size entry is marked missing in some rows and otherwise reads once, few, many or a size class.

CDR3: CATSQQGLVYGYTF
DNA: TGTGCCACCTCTCAACAGGGGTTGGTCTATGGCTACACCTTC
J: TRBJ1-2
D: TRBD1
V: TRBV10-3
length: 14
size: once

CDR3: CSAARDREFSPLHF
DNA: TGCAGTGCCGCTCGGGACAGGGAATTTTCACCCCTCCACTTT
J: TRBJ1-6
D: TRBD1
V: TRBV20-1
length: 14
size: many

CDR3: CATSQTGSADYGYTF
DNA: TGTGCCACCAGCCAGACAGGTTCTGCGGACTATGGCTACACCTTC
J: TRBJ1-2
D: .
V: TRBV10-3
length: 15
size: .

CDR3: CASSEKNIQYF
DNA: TGTGCCAGCAGTGAGAAAAACATTCAGTACTTC
J: TRBJ2-4
D: .
V: TRBV2
length: 11
size: .

CDR3: CSAQDIHSSYEQYF
DNA: TGCAGTGCTCAGGACATTCACAGCTCCTACGAGCAGTACTTC
J: TRBJ2-7
D: .
V: TRBV20-1
length: 14
size: .

CDR3: CASSLGGVGGANVLTF
DNA: TGTGCCAGCAGTCTAGGGGGGGTCGGTGGGGCCAACGTCCTGACTTTC
J: TRBJ2-6
D: .
V: TRBV7-9
length: 16
size: many

CDR3: CATSDLSQGTTGELFF
DNA: TGTGCCACCAGTGATTTGAGTCAGGGCACCACCGGGGAGCTGTTTTTT
J: TRBJ2-2
D: .
V: TRBV24-1
length: 16
size: .

CDR3: CASFPGEGITEAFF
DNA: TGTGCCAGCTTCCCGGGGGAAGGGATCACTGAAGCTTTCTTT
J: TRBJ1-1
D: .
V: TRBV5-4
length: 14
size: many

CDR3: CASSLDIYNEQFF
DNA: TGTGCCAGCAGCTTGGACATCTACAATGAGCAGTTCTTC
J: TRBJ2-1
D: .
V: TRBV9
length: 13
size: many

CDR3: CASGDTLNYEQYF
DNA: TGTGCCAGCGGGGACACCCTCAACTACGAGCAGTACTTC
J: TRBJ2-7
D: .
V: TRBV25-1
length: 13
size: .

CDR3: CATSSKDRVGYGYTF
DNA: TGTGCCACCAGCAGTAAGGACAGGGTGGGCTATGGCTACACCTTC
J: TRBJ1-2
D: TRBD1
V: TRBV15
length: 15
size: .

CDR3: CASSISGEQFF
DNA: TGTGCCAGCAGTATTTCAGGTGAGCAGTTCTTC
J: TRBJ2-1
D: .
V: TRBV6-1
length: 11
size: many

CDR3: CASSPGLAGGTQYF
DNA: TGCGCCAGCAGTCCGGGACTAGCGGGGGGTACGCAGTATTTT
J: TRBJ2-3
D: TRBD2
V: TRBV10-2
length: 14
size: .

CDR3: CASSEMMGNTEAFF
DNA: TGCGCCAGCAGTGAGATGATGGGGAACACTGAAGCTTTCTTT
J: TRBJ1-1
D: .
V: TRBV10-2
length: 14
size: .

CDR3: CAISGTVSPNEQFF
DNA: TGTGCCATCAGTGGGACGGTGAGCCCAAATGAGCAGTTCTTC
J: TRBJ2-1
D: .
V: TRBV10-3
length: 14
size: .

CDR3: CASSYSRTANTEAFF
DNA: TGTGCCAGCAGTTACTCTCGGACAGCCAACACTGAAGCTTTCTTT
J: TRBJ1-1
D: .
V: TRBV12-3/TRBV12-4
length: 15
size: .

CDR3: CASSAPGEITEAFF
DNA: TGTGCCAGCAGCGCTCCCGGGGAGATCACTGAAGCTTTCTTT
J: TRBJ1-1
D: .
V: TRBV7-6
length: 14
size: many

CDR3: CASRAGGPGDTQYF
DNA: TGTGCCAGCAGAGCGGGGGGGCCAGGGGATACGCAGTATTTT
J: TRBJ2-3
D: TRBD2
V: TRBV6-1
length: 14
size: .

CDR3: CASSLTGATQYF
DNA: TGTGCCAGCAGTTTGACAGGGGCTACGCAGTATTTT
J: TRBJ2-3
D: TRBD1
V: TRBV28
length: 12
size: few

CDR3: CATREGADTQYF
DNA: TGTGCCACCAGGGAGGGGGCAGATACGCAGTATTTT
J: TRBJ2-3
D: .
V: TRBV15
length: 12
size: .

CDR3: CASTPSDRRSYGYTF
DNA: TGTGCCAGCACCCCCTCGGACAGACGAAGCTATGGCTACACCTTC
J: TRBJ1-2
D: .
V: TRBV5-5
length: 15
size: many

CDR3: CASSPQGTNEQFF
DNA: TGTGCCAGCAGCCCACAGGGGACCAATGAGCAGTTCTTC
J: TRBJ2-1
D: TRBD1
V: TRBV5-8
length: 13
size: many

CDR3: CASSSGGSETQYF
DNA: TGTGCCAGCAGCTCAGGGGGAAGCGAGACCCAGTACTTC
J: TRBJ2-5
D: TRBD1
V: TRBV7-2
length: 13
size: .

CDR3: CASSPAGTDSPLHF
DNA: TGTGCCAGCAGCCCAGCGGGCACGGATTCACCCCTCCACTTT
J: TRBJ1-6
D: .
V: TRBV7-9
length: 14
size: .

CDR3: CASSTSGGPNQPQHF
DNA: TGTGCCAGTAGTACCTCAGGAGGGCCCAATCAGCCCCAGCATTTT
J: TRBJ1-5
D: .
V: TRBV19
length: 15
size: .

CDR3: CASSLVSGNYEQYF
DNA: TGCGCCAGCAGCTTGGTCTCAGGGAACTACGAGCAGTACTTC
J: TRBJ2-7
D: .
V: TRBV5-1
length: 14
size: many

CDR3: CASTPRTGGLWENEKLFF
DNA: TGTGCCAGCACCCCTAGGACAGGGGGCTTATGGGAGAATGAAAAACTGTTTTTT
J: TRBJ1-4
D: TRBD1
V: TRBV7-9
length: 18
size: many

CDR3: CASSPDDSRDEAFF
DNA: TGCGCCAGCAGCCCCGACGACAGTAGGGATGAAGCTTTCTTT
J: TRBJ1-1
D: .
V: TRBV4-3
length: 14
size: many

CDR3: CASSIRLGPEAFF
DNA: TGTGCCAGCTCTATACGACTGGGCCCTGAAGCTTTCTTT
J: TRBJ1-1
D: .
V: TRBV6-5
length: 13
size: many

CDR3: CASRVGAGTTYEQYF
DNA: TGTGCCAGCAGGGTTGGGGCGGGGACGACCTACGAGCAGTACTTC
J: TRBJ2-7
D: .
V: TRBV11-3
length: 15
size: .

CDR3: CATSDPRDSGNTIYF
DNA: TGTGCCACCAGTGACCCACGGGACTCTGGAAACACCATATATTTT
J: TRBJ1-3
D: .
V: TRBV24-1
length: 15
size: .

CDR3: CSVEGLTDTQYF
DNA: TGCAGCGTTGAGGGACTCACAGATACGCAGTATTTT
J: TRBJ2-3
D: .
V: TRBV29-1
length: 12
size: many

CDR3: CAIKDRSTDTQYF
DNA: TGTGCCATCAAGGACAGGAGCACAGATACGCAGTATTTT
J: TRBJ2-3
D: TRBD1
V: TRBV10-3
length: 13
size: .

CDR3: CASSLGGSQYNEQFF
DNA: TGCGCCAGCAGCCTGGGTGGGTCCCAGTACAATGAGCAGTTCTTC
J: TRBJ2-1
D: .
V: TRBV5-1
length: 15
size: many

CDR3: CASSATTGVYTEAFF
DNA: TGTGCCAGCAGCGCGACAACAGGGGTTTACACTGAAGCTTTCTTT
J: TRBJ1-1
D: TRBD1
V: TRBV9
length: 15
size: many

CDR3: CSARTGGTEAFF
DNA: TGCAGTGCTAGGACAGGGGGCACTGAAGCTTTCTTT
J: TRBJ1-1
D: TRBD1
V: TRBV20-1
length: 12
size: .

CDR3: CASSETVSKGAFF
DNA: TGTGCCAGCAGTGAAACAGTATCGAAGGGGGCTTTCTTT
J: TRBJ1-1
D: .
V: TRBV25-1
length: 13
size: .

CDR3: CASSQADLLVGYEQYF
DNA: TGCGCCAGCAGCCAAGCAGACCTCCTGGTAGGCTACGAGCAGTACTTC
J: TRBJ2-7
D: .
V: TRBV10-2
length: 16
size: .

CDR3: CASSTGIQPQHF
DNA: TGTGCCAGTAGTACAGGGATTCAGCCCCAGCATTTT
J: TRBJ1-5
D: .
V: TRBV19
length: 12
size: many

CDR3: CASSGFQGATDTQYF
DNA: TGCGCCAGCAGCGGGTTTCAGGGGGCCACAGATACGCAGTATTTT
J: TRBJ2-3
D: TRBD1
V: TRBV5-1
length: 15
size: .

CDR3: CASRDLRNTEAFF
DNA: TGTGCCAGCAGAGATTTGAGGAACACTGAAGCTTTCTTT
J: TRBJ1-1
D: .
V: TRBV6-2/TRBV6-3
length: 13
size: many

CDR3: CASSLSGGAVSLEQFF
DNA: TGTGCCAGCAGCTTGAGCGGGGGGGCGGTTAGTCTTGAGCAGTTCTTC
J: TRBJ2-1
D: TRBD2
V: TRBV5-6
length: 16
size: many

CDR3: CAISDGTGETQYF
DNA: TGTGCCATCAGTGACGGGACAGGGGAAACGCAGTACTTC
J: TRBJ2-7
D: TRBD1
V: TRBV10-3
length: 13
size: few

CDR3: CATSASENTGELFF
DNA: TGTGCCACCAGTGCTAGCGAGAACACCGGGGAGCTGTTTTTT
J: TRBJ2-2
D: .
V: TRBV24-1
length: 14
size: .

CDR3: CSVGFLAGVPDTQYF
DNA: TGCAGCGTTGGCTTCCTAGCGGGAGTGCCAGATACGCAGTATTTT
J: TRBJ2-3
D: TRBD2
V: TRBV29-1
length: 15
size: .